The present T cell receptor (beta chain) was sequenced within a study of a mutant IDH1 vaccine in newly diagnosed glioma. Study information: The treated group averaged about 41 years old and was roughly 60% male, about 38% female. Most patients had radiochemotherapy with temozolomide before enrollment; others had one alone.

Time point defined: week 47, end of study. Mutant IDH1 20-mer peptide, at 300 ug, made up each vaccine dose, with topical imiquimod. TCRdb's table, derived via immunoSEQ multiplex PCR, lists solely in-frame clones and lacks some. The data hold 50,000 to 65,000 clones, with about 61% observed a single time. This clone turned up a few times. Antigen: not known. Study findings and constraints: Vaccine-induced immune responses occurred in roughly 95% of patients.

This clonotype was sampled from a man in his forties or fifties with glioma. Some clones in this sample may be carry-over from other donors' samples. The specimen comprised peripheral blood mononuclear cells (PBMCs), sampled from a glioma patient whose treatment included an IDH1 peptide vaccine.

This chain's CDR3 is CASSRTAGGVANTEAFF. CDR3 DNA: TGTGCCAGCTCACGGACGGCCGGGGGGGTTGCAAACACTGAAGCTTTCTTT. The rearrangement joins TRBV18 to TRBJ1-1, with D possibly matching TRBD1 (5 bases). Trimming pared 4 bases from V and 2 bases from J, leaving 20 bases between. Germline values: CDR1 KGHSH, CDR2 LQKENI. This CDR3 contains 17 residues.